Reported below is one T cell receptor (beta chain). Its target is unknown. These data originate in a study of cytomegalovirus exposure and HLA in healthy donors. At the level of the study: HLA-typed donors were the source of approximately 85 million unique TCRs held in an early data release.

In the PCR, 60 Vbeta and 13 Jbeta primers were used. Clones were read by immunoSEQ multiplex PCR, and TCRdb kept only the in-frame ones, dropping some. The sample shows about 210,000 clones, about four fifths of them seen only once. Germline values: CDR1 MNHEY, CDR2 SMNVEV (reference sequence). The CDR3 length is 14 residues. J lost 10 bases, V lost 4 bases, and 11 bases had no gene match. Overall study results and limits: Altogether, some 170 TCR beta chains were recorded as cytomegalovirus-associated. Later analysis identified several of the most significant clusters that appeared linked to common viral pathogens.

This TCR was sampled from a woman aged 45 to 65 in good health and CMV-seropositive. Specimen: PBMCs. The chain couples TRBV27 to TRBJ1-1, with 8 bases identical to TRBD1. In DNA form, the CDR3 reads TGTGCCAGCAGTTCCCCTGGACAGGGAAGGTCAGCTTTCTTT. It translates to CASSSPGQGRSAFF.